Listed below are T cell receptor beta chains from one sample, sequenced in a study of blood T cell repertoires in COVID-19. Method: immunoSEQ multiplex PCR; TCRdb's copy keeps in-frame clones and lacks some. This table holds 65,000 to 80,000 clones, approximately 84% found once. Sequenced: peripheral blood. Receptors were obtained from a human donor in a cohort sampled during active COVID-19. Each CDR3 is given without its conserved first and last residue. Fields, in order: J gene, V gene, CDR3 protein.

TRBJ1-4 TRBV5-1 ASSPRTGEGEKLF
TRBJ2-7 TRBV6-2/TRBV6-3 ASSYLAGFSYEQY
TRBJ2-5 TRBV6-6 ASCLAGIQETQY
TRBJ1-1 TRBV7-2 ASSFYRWNAEAF
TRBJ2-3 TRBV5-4 ASSLGGLAGGTDTQY
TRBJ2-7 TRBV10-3 AISEGGTGGKEY
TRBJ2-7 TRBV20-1 ALGGSYEQY
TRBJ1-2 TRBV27 ASRKTGLSEGYT
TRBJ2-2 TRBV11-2 ASSSQTGLNTGELF
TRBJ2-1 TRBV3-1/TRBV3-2 ASSRPRSPTYNEQF
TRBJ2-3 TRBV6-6 ASSRTSSVFSTDTQY
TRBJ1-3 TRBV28 ASSFDRTTGNTIY
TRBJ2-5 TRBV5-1 ASSLAQGQETQY